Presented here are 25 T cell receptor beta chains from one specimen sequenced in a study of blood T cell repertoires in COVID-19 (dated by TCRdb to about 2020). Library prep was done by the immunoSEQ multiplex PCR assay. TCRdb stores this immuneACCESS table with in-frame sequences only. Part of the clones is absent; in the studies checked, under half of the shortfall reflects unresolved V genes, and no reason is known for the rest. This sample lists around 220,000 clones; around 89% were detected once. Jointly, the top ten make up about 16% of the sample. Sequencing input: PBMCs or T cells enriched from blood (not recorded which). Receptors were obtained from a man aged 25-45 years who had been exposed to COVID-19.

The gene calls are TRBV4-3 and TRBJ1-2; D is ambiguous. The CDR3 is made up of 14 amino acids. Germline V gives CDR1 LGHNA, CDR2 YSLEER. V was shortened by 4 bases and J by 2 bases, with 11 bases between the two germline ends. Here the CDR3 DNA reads TGCGCCAGCAGCCCTAAAAACTTAAACTATGGCTACACCTTC. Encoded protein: CASSPKNLNYGYTF.

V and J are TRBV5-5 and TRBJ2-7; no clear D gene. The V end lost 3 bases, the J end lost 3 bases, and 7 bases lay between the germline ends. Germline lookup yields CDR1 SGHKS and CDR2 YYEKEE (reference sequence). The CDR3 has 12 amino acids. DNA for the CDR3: TGTGCCAGCAGCTATGACAACTACGAGCAGTACTTC. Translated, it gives CASSYDNYEQYF. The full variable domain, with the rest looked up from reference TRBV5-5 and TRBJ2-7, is DAGVTQSPTHLIKTRGQQVTLRCSPISGHKSVSWYQQVLGQGPQFIFQYYEKEERGRGNFPDRFSARQFPNYSSELNVNALLLGDSALYLCASSYDNYEQYFGPGTRLTVT.

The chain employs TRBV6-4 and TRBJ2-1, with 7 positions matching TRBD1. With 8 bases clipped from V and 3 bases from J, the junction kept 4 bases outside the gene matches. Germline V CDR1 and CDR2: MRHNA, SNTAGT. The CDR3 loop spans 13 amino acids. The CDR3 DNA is TGTGCCAGCGGGACAGCAAACTACAATGAGCAGTTCTTC. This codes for CASGTANYNEQFF.

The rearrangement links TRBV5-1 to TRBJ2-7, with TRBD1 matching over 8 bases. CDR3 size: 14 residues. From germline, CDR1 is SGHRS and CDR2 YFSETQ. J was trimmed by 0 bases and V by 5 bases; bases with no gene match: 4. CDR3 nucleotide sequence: TGCGCCAGCAGACGACAGGGGACCTCCTACGAGCAGTACTTC. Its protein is CASRRQGTSYEQYF.

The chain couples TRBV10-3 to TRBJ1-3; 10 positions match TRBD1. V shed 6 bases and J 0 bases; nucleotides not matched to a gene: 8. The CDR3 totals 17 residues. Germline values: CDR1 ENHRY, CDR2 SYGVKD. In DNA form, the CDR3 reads TGTGCCATCAGAACGGGACAGGGGCGACCCTCTGGAAACACCATATATTTT. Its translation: CAIRTGQGRPSGNTIYF.

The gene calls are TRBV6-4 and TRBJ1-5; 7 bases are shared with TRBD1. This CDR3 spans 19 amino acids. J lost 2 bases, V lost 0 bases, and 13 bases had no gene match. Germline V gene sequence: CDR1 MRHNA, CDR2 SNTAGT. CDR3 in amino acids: CASSDSTFRQGRCNQPQHF. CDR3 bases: TGTGCCAGCAGTGACTCCACCTTCCGACAGGGACGATGCAATCAGCCCCAGCATTTT.

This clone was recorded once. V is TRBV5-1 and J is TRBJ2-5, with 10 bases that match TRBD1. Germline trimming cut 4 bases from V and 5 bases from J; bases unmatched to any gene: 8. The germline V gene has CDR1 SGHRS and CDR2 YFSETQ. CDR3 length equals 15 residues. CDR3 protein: CASSTPTGGGETQYF. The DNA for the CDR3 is TGCGCCAGCAGCACACCGACAGGGGGCGGGGAGACCCAGTACTTC.

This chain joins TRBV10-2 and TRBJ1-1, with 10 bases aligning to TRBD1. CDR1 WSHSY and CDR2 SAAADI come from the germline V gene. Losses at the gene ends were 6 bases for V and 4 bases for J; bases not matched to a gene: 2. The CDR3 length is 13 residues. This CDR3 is CASRDRGITEAFF. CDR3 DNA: TGCGCCAGCAGGGACAGGGGGATCACTGAAGCTTTCTTT.

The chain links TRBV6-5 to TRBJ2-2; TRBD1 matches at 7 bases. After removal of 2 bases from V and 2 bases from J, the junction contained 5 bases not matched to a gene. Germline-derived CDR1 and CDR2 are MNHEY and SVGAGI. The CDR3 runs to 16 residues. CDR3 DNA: TGTGCCAGCAGTTACCACGACAGGGTAAACACCGGGGAGCTGTTTTTT. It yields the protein CASSYHDRVNTGELFF.

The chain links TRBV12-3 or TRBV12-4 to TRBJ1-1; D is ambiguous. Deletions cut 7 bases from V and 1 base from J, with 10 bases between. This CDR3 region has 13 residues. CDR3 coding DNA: TGTGCCAGCACCTTACACCAGAACACTGAAGCTTTCTTT. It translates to CASTLHQNTEAFF.

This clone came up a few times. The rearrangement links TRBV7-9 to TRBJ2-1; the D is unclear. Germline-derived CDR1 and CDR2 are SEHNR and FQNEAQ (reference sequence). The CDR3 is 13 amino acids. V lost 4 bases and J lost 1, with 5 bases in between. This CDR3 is CASSSGSYNEQFF. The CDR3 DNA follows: TGTGCCAGCAGCTCCGGGTCCTACAATGAGCAGTTCTTC.

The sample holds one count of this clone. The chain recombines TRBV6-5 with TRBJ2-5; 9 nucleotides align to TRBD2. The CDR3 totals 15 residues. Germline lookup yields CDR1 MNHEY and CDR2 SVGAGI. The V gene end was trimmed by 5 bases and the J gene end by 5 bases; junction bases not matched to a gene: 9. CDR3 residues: CASSPGGTSKETQYF. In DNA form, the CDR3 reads TGTGCCAGCAGTCCCGGCGGGACTAGCAAGGAGACCCAGTACTTC.

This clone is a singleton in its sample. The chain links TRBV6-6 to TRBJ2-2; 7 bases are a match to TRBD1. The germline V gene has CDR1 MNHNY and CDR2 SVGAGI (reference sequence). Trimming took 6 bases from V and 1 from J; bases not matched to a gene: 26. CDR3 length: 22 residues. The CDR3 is CASSSSMLLGTAHLGNTGELFF. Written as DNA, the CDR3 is TGTGCCAGCAGCTCATCGATGCTACTCGGGACAGCCCACCTAGGGAACACCGGGGAGCTGTTTTTT.

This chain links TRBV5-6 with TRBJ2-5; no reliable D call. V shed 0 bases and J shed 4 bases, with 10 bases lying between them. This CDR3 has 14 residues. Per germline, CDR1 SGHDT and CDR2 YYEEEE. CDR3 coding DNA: TGTGCCAGCAGCTTGGTAACCCCCGGAGAGACCCAGTACTTC. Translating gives CASSLVTPGETQYF.

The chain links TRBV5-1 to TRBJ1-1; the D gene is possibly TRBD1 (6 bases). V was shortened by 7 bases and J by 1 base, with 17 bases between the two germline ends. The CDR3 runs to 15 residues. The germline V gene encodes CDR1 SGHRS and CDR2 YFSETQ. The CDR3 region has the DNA TGCGCCAGCGCGGGGGGCGTCTTGGGGAACACTGAAGCTTTCTTT. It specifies CASAGGVLGNTEAFF.

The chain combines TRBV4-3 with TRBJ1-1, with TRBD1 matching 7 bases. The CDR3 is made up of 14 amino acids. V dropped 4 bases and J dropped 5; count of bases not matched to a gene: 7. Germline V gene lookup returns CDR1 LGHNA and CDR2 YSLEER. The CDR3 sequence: CASSRGQGDTEAFF. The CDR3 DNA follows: TGCGCCAGCAGCCGTGGGCAGGGGGATACTGAAGCTTTCTTT.

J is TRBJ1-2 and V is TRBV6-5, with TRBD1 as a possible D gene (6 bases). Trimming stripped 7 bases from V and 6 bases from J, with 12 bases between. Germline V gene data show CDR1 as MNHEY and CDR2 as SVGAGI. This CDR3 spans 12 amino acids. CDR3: CASTRGANGYTF. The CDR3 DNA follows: TGTGCCAGCACCAGGGGCGCTAATGGCTACACCTTC.

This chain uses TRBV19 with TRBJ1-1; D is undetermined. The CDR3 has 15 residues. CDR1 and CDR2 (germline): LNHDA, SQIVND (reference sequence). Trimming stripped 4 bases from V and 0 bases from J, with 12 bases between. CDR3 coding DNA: TGTGCCAGTAGTAGGGGTGGGAGCTTGAACACTGAAGCTTTCTTT. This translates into CASSRGGSLNTEAFF.

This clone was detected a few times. Written as DNA, the CDR3 is TGTGCCAGCAGTGAGGGGGTGACCTATAATTCACCCCTCCACTTT. Its translation: CASSEGVTYNSPLHF. The gene calls are TRBV5-6 and TRBJ1-6, with TRBD1 as a possible D gene (6 bases). The germline gives CDR1 SGHDT, CDR2 YYEEEE. V lost 5 bases to trimming and J lost 2 bases, with 11 bases between them. CDR3 length: 15 amino acids.

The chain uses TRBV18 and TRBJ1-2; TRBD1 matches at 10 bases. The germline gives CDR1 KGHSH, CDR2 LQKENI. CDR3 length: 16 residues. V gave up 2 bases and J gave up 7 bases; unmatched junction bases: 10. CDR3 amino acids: CASSPDQTGGGFGYTF. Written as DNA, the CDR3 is TGTGCCAGCTCACCAGATCAGACAGGGGGCGGTTTTGGCTACACCTTC.

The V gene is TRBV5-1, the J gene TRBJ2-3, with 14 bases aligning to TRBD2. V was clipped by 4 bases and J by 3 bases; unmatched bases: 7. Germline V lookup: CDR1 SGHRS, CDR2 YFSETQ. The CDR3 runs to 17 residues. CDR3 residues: CASSHGTSGGLTDTQYF. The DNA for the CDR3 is TGCGCCAGCAGCCATGGGACTAGCGGGGGCTTAACAGATACGCAGTATTTT.

In DNA form, the CDR3 reads TGTGCCAGCAGCTTGTCCTCCGCGTACACAGATACGCAGTATTTT. Translation gives CASSLSSAYTDTQYF. V gene TRBV5-5 combines with J gene TRBJ2-3, with D unclear. Germline V CDR1 and CDR2: SGHKS, YYEKEE (reference sequence). The CDR3 is 15 residues long. The ends were cut back, 1 base at V and 2 bases at J, with 11 bases in the middle.

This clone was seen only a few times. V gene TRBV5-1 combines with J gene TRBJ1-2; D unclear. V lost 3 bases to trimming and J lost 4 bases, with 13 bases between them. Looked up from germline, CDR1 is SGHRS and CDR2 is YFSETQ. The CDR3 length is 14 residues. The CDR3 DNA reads TGCGCCAGCAGCTCCTCAGGTGCAAGCTATGGCTACACCTTC. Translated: CASSSSGASYGYTF.

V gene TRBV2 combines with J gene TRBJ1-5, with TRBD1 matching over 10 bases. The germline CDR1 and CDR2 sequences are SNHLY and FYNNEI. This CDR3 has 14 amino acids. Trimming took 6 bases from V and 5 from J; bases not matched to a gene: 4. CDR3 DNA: TGTGCCAGCAGGCCGGGACAGGGGTATCAGCCCCAGCATTTT. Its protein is CASRPGQGYQPQHF.

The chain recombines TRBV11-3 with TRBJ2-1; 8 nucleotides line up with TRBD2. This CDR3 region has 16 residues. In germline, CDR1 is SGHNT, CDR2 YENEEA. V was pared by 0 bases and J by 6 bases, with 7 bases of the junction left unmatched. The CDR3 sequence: CASSLDIRGGLNEQFF. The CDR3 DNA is TGTGCCAGCAGCTTAGATATACGGGGGGGCCTCAATGAGCAGTTCTTC.